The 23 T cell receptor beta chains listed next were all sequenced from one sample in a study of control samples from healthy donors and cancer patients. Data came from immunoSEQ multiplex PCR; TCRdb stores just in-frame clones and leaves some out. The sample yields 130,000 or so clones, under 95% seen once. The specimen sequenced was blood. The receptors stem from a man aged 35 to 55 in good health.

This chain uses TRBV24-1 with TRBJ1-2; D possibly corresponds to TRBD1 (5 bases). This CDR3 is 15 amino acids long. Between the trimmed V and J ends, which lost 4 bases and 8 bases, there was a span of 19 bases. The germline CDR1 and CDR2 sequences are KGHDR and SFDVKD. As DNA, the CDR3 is TGTGCCACCAGTGACCGGGGGGTAGGGGACGACGGCTACACCTTC. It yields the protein CATSDRGVGDDGYTF.

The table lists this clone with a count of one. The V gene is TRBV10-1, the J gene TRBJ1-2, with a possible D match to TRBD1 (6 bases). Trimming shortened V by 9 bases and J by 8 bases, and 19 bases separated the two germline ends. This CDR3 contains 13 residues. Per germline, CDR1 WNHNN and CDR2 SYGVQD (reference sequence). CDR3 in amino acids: CASSNYRDRGYTF. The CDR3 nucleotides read TGCGCCAGTTCCAATTACAGGGATCGCGGCTACACCTTC.

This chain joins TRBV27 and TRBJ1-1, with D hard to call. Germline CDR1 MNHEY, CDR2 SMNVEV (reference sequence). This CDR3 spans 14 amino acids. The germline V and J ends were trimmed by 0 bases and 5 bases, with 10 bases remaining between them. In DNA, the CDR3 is TGTGCCAGCAGTTTATCCACAGCGCGGACTGAAGCTTTCTTT. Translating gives CASSLSTARTEAFF.

CDR3 nucleotide sequence: TGTGCCTCGCTACCTTCGGACTTCTCCTACAATGAGCAGTTCTTC. Encoded protein: CASLPSDFSYNEQFF. V usage is TRBV27 and J usage is TRBJ2-1, with D maybe TRBD2 (5 bases). The CDR3 has 15 residues. Trimming took 11 bases from V and 0 from J, leaving 17 bases between them. Germline V gives CDR1 MNHEY, CDR2 SMNVEV (reference sequence).

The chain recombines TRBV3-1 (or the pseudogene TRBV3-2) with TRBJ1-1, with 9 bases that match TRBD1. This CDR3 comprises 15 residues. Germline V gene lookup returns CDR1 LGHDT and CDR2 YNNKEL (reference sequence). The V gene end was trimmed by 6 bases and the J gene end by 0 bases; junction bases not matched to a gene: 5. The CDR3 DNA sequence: TGTGCCAGCAGACCTACAGGGGGCCTGAACACTGAAGCTTTCTTT. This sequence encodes CASRPTGGLNTEAFF.

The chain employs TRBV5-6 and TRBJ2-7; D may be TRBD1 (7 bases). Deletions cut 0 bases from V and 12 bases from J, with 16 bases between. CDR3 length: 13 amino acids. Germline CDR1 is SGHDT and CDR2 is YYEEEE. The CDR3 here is CASSLARGRIWYF. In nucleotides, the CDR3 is TGTGCCAGCAGCTTGGCCAGGGGGAGGATTTGGTACTTC.

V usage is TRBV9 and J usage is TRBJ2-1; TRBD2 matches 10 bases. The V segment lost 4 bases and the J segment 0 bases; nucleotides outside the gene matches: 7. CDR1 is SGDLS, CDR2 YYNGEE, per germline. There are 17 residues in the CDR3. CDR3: CASSLGSGGASYNEQFF. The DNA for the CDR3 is TGTGCCAGCAGCCTAGGGAGCGGGGGGGCCTCCTACAATGAGCAGTTCTTC.

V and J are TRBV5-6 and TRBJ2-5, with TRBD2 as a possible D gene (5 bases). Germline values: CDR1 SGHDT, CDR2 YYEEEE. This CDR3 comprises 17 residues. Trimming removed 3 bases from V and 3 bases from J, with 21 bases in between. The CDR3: CASSWVSVGDGKETQYF. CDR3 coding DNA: TGTGCCAGCAGCTGGGTTAGTGTGGGAGACGGCAAAGAGACCCAGTACTTC. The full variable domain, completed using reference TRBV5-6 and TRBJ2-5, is DAGVTQSPTHLIKTRGQQVTLRCSPKSGHDTVSWYQQALGQGPQFIFQYYEEEERQRGNFPDRFSGHQFPNYSSELNVNALLLGDSALYLCASSWVSVGDGKETQYFGPGTRLLVL.

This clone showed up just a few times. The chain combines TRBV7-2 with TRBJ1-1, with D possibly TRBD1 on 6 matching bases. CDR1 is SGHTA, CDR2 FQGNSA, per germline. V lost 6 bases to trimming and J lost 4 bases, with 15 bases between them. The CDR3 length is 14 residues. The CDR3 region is CASRPGLGATEAFF. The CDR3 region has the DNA TGTGCCAGCAGACCCGGACTGGGGGCCACTGAAGCTTTCTTT.

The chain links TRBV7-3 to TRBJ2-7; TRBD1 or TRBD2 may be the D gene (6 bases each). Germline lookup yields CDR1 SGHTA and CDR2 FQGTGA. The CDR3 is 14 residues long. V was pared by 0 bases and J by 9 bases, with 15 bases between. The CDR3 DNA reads TGTGCCAGCAGCTTAACCGGGGGCGGGGTCGGGCAGTACTTC. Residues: CASSLTGGGVGQYF.

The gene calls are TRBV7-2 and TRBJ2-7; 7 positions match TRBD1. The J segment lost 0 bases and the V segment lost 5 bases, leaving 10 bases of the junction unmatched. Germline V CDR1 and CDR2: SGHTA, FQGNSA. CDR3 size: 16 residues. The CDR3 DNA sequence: TGTGCCAGCAGCCGCCAGGGGGACCCAAGCTCCTACGAGCAGTACTTC. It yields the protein CASSRQGDPSSYEQYF.

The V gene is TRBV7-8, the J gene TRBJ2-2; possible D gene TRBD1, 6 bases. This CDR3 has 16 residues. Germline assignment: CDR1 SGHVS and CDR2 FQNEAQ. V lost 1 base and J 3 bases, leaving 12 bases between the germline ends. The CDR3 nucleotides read TGTGCCAGCAGCTTAGTGTCAGGGGTCGACACCGGGGAGCTGTTTTTT. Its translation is CASSLVSGVDTGELFF. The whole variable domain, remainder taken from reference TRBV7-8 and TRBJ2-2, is GAGVSQSPRYKVAKRGQDVALRCDPISGHVSLFWYQQALGQGPEFLTYFQNEAQLDKSGLPSDRFFAERPEGSVSTLKIQRTQQEDSAVYLCASSLVSGVDTGELFFGEGSRLTVL.

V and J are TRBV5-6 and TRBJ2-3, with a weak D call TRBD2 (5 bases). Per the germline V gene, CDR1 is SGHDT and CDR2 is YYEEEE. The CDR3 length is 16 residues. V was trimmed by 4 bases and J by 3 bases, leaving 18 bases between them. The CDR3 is CASSPGSGILTDTQYF. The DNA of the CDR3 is TGTGCCAGCAGCCCGGGTTCGGGGATTTTAACAGATACGCAGTATTTT. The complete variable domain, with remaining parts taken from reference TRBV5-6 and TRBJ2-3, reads DAGVTQSPTHLIKTRGQQVTLRCSPKSGHDTVSWYQQALGQGPQFIFQYYEEEERQRGNFPDRFSGHQFPNYSSELNVNALLLGDSALYLCASSPGSGILTDTQYFGPGTRLTVL.

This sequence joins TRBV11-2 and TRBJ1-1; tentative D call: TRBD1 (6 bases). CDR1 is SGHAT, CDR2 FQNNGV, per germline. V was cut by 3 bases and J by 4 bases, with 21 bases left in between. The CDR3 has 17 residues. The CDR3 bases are TGTGCCAGCAGCTTGGAGGGGGGAGGGGCGCCCCTCACTGAAGCTTTCTTT. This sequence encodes CASSLEGGGAPLTEAFF.

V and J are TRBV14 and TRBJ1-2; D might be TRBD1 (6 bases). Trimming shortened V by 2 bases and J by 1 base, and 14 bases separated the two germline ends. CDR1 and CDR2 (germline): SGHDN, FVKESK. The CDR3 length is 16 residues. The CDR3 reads CASSQPGGGGNYGYTF. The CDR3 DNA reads TGTGCCAGCAGCCAACCAGGCGGGGGCGGTAACTATGGCTACACCTTC.

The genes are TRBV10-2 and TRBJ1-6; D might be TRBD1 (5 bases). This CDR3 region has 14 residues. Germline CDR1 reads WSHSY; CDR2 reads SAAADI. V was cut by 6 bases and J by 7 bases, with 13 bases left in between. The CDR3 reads CASSWDLANSPLHF. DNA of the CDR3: TGCGCCAGCAGCTGGGACCTGGCCAATTCACCCCTCCACTTT.

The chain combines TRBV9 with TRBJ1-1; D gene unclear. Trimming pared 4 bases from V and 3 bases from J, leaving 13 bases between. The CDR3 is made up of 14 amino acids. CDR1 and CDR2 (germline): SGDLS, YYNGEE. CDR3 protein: CASSPAVQDTEAFF. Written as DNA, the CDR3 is TGTGCCAGCAGCCCAGCGGTCCAAGACACTGAAGCTTTCTTT. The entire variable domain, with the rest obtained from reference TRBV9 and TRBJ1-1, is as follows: DSGVTQTPKHLITATGQRVTLRCSPRSGDLSVYWYQQSLDQGLQFLIQYYNGEERAKGNILERFSAQQFPDLHSELNLSSLELGDSALYFCASSPAVQDTEAFFGQGTRLTVV.

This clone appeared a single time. DNA for the CDR3: TGTGCCAGCAGCCCGGGACAGGGGCGAGCTTTCTTT. Residues: CASSPGQGRAFF. The rearrangement links TRBV5-6 to TRBJ1-1; 10 nucleotides line up with TRBD1. The CDR3 has 12 residues. Germline loops: CDR1 SGHDT, CDR2 YYEEEE. After removal of 4 bases from V and 10 bases from J, the junction contained 4 bases not matched to a gene.

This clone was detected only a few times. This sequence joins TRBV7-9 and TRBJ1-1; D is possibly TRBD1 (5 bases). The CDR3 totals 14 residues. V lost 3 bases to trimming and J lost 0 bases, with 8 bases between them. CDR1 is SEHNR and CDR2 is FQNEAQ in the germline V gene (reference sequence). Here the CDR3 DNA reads TGTGCCAGCAGCTTCGGCAGGGTGAACACTGAAGCTTTCTTT. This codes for CASSFGRVNTEAFF.

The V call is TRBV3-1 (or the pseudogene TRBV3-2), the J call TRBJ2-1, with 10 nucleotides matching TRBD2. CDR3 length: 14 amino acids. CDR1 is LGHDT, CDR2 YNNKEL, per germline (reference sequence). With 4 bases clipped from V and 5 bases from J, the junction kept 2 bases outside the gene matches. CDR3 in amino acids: CASSLAGGDNEQFF. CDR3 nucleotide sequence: TGTGCCAGCAGCCTAGCGGGGGGAGACAATGAGCAGTTCTTC.

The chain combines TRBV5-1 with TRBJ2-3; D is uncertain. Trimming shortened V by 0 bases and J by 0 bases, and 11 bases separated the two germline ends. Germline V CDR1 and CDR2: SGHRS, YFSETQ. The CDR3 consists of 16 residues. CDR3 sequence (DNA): TGCGCCAGCAGCTTGGTACCGGTAGGAAGCACAGATACGCAGTATTTT. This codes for CASSLVPVGSTDTQYF.

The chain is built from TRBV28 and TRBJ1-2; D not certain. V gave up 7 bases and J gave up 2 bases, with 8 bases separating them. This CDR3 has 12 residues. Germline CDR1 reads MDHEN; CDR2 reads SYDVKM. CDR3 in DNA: TGTGCCAGCACGACCGAGAACTATGGCTACACCTTC. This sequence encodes CASTTENYGYTF.

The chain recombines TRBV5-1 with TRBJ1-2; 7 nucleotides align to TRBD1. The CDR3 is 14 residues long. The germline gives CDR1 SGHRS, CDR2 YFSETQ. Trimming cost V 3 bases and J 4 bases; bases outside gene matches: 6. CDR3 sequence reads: CASSSGQLLYGYTF. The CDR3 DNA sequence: TGCGCCAGCAGCTCGGGACAGCTTCTCTATGGCTACACCTTC.